These 26 T cell receptor beta chains originate from one sample sequenced in a study of cytomegalovirus exposure and HLA in healthy donors. PCR used 60 Vbeta primers and 13 Jbeta primers. Sequencing was performed with immunoSEQ multiplex PCR; in TCRdb, only in-frame clones are kept and a portion is missing. The table shows some 57,000 clones, with 70% occurring only once. Sequencing input: PBMCs. The receptor source for this set is a woman in her sixties or seventies in good health and CMV-seropositive.

This clone was seen a single time. The V and J genes are TRBV11-3 and TRBJ2-1, with D unresolved. The CDR3 runs 15 residues. The V gene's germline CDR1 is SGHNT and CDR2 YENEEA. V was trimmed by 5 bases and J by 6 bases, leaving 17 bases between them. The CDR3 loop is CASSPAFERFNEQFF. In DNA form, the CDR3 reads TGTGCCAGCAGCCCGGCGTTCGAGCGTTTCAATGAGCAGTTCTTC.

This rearrangement joins TRBV18 to TRBJ2-7; 8 bases fit TRBD1. With 3 bases clipped from V and 7 bases from J, the junction kept 11 bases outside the gene matches. This CDR3 is 15 amino acids long. CDR1 KGHSH and CDR2 LQKENI come from the germline V gene. The CDR3, as DNA: TGTGCCAGCTCACCCCCGGGACAGGCTTACTATGAGCAGTACTTC. This sequence encodes CASSPPGQAYYEQYF.

This clone came up a few times. This chain joins TRBV6-6 and TRBJ1-1, with a weak D call TRBD1 (6 bases). Trimming stripped 0 bases from V and 3 bases from J, with 11 bases between. CDR1 and CDR2 from the germline V gene are MNHNY and SVGAGI (reference sequence). The CDR3 contains 15 residues. The CDR3 reads CASSYSGDTYTEAFF. The CDR3 nucleotides read TGTGCCAGCAGTTACTCAGGGGACACCTACACTGAAGCTTTCTTT.

The chain is built from TRBV6-5 and TRBJ2-7; 9 bases match TRBD2. V was clipped by 3 bases and J by 2 bases; unmatched bases: 5. The CDR3 spans 15 residues. Germline assignment: CDR1 MNHEY and CDR2 SVGAGI. The CDR3 bases are TGTGCCAGCAGTTATGGGGCTAGCGGGGCCTACGAGCAGTACTTC. Protein: CASSYGASGAYEQYF.

The rearrangement joins TRBV5-1 to TRBJ2-7; 10 bases are a match to TRBD1. The CDR3 length is 16 residues. Looked up from germline, CDR1 is SGHRS and CDR2 is YFSETQ. J gave up 5 bases and V 5 bases, and 13 bases lay outside the gene matches. The CDR3 spells CASSPLTGTGENEQYF. The CDR3 nucleotides read TGCGCCAGCAGTCCCTTAACCGGGACAGGGGAGAACGAGCAGTACTTC.

A word on this clone: One junction end disagrees with the germline gene, perhaps due to a read error. The CDR3 DNA reads TGTGCCAGCAGCCCTGCCCCGGCTAGTTCCGGGAAGCTGTTTTTT. Residues: CASSPAPASSGKLFF. V and J are TRBV7-3 and TRBJ2-2, with a possible D match to TRBD2 (5 bases). The CDR3 is 15 amino acids. Germline V gene data show CDR1 as SGHTA and CDR2 as FQGTGA.

The chain combines TRBV27 with TRBJ1-6; 9 nucleotides match TRBD1. The CDR3 is 15 residues long. The V gene's germline CDR1 is MNHEY and CDR2 SMNVEV (reference sequence). The V segment lost 3 bases and the J segment 10 bases; nucleotides outside the gene matches: 7. The CDR3 region has the DNA TGTGCCAGCAGTTTCGGGACAGGGCAAGGATCACCCCTCCACTTT. This gives the protein CASSFGTGQGSPLHF.

The genes are TRBV6-1 and TRBJ2-5; D ambiguous. The CDR3 contains 15 residues. Trimming took off 5 bases at V and 5 bases at J, with 18 bases between the two ends. Germline lookup yields CDR1 MNHNS and CDR2 SASEGT. Written as DNA, the CDR3 is TGTGCCAGCAGTACCCTTAAAGCGAAACGGGAGACCCAGTACTTC. Its protein product is CASSTLKAKRETQYF.

This chain uses TRBV6-5 with TRBJ2-3, with D unresolved. Trimming took 4 bases from V and 2 from J, leaving 13 bases between them. Germline V lookup: CDR1 MNHEY, CDR2 SVGAGI. This CDR3 comprises 15 residues. CDR3 protein: CASSSPRGSTDTQYF. The CDR3 nucleotides are TGTGCCAGCAGTTCCCCCCGCGGTTCCACAGATACGCAGTATTTT.

The rearrangement links TRBV5-1 to TRBJ2-1, with D tentatively TRBD1 (7 bases). Germline V lookup: CDR1 SGHRS, CDR2 YFSETQ. The CDR3 runs to 14 residues. V was clipped by 0 bases and J by 9 bases, with 13 bases between them. CDR3 sequence (DNA): TGCGCCAGCAGCTTGGGTCAGGGGGGCTCTGAGCAGTTCTTC. Translation: CASSLGQGGSEQFF. Drawing the rest from reference TRBV5-1 and TRBJ2-1, the complete variable domain is KAGVTQTPRYLIKTRGQQVTLSCSPISGHRSVSWYQQTPGQGLQFLFEYFSETQRNKGNFPGRFSGRQFSNSRSEMNVSTLELGDSALYLCASSLGQGGSEQFFGPGTRLTVL.

The chain joins TRBV19 to TRBJ1-5, with D hard to call. The CDR3 extends over 13 amino acids. Trimming took off 8 bases at V and 2 bases at J, with 10 bases between the two ends. Per germline, CDR1 LNHDA and CDR2 SQIVND (reference sequence). The CDR3 loop is CASAKGGNQPQHF. DNA for the CDR3: TGTGCCAGTGCAAAAGGAGGCAATCAGCCCCAGCATTTT.

This chain uses TRBV7-2 with TRBJ2-1, with 7 bases that match TRBD1. The CDR3 has 15 residues. Germline values: CDR1 SGHTA, CDR2 FQGNSA. Unmatched junction bases numbered 5, after V lost 2 bases and J lost 4 bases. The CDR3 region is CASSLIQGMYNEQFF. CDR3 nucleotides: TGTGCCAGCAGCTTAATACAGGGGATGTACAATGAGCAGTTCTTC.

This sequence joins TRBV4-3 and TRBJ2-1; 9 nucleotides align to TRBD1. Germline V gene lookup returns CDR1 LGHNA and CDR2 YSLEER. This CDR3 is built from 16 residues. Trimming removed 0 bases from V and 7 bases from J; junction bases left unmatched: 7. DNA of the CDR3: TGCGCCAGCAGCCAAGATAGGGGGACAGGGTTAAATGAGCAGTTCTTC. Encoded protein: CASSQDRGTGLNEQFF.

On this clone: The junction departs from the called germline gene at one end, perhaps through a read error. The V call is TRBV7-7, the J call TRBJ2-3, with TRBD1 as a possible D gene (6 bases). This CDR3 spans 13 amino acids. Germline assignment: CDR1 SSHAT and CDR2 FNYEAQ (reference sequence). CDR3 amino acids: CASSPDRSDTQYF. As DNA, the CDR3 is TGTGCTAGCAGCCCAGACAGGTCAGATACGCAGTATTTT.

The chain couples TRBV19 to TRBJ2-1; 9 nucleotides line up with TRBD2. V gave up 3 bases and J gave up 2 bases; unmatched junction bases: 5. Germline values: CDR1 LNHDA, CDR2 SQIVND (reference sequence). There are 16 residues in the CDR3. The CDR3 loop is CASSIVSGGTYNEQFF. The CDR3 DNA follows: TGTGCCAGTAGTATTGTTAGCGGGGGAACCTACAATGAGCAGTTCTTC.

The rearrangement links TRBV10-3 to TRBJ2-7, with D unresolved. This CDR3 comprises 13 residues. Trimming cost V 3 bases and J 4 bases, with 10 bases left between them. Germline V gives CDR1 ENHRY, CDR2 SYGVKD. In DNA, the CDR3 is TGTGCCATCAGTGATATTGAGTCGTACGAGCAGTACTTC. Residues: CAISDIESYEQYF.

This chain links TRBV6-1 with TRBJ2-3; 11 bases are a match to TRBD2. The V and J ends lost 4 bases and 2 bases, in that order; junction bases with no gene match: 5. The CDR3 spans 16 residues. Germline V lookup: CDR1 MNHNS, CDR2 SASEGT. The CDR3 here is CASSATSGGYTDTQYF. As DNA, the CDR3 is TGTGCCAGCAGTGCTACTAGCGGGGGATACACAGATACGCAGTATTTT.

The table lists this clone with a few counts. This chain uses TRBV10-3 with TRBJ1-2; D is perhaps TRBD1 (6 bases). Trimming left V 0 bases short and J 12 bases short, with 17 bases between. CDR1 and CDR2 from the germline V gene are ENHRY and SYGVKD. The CDR3 covers 14 residues. CDR3 sequence (DNA): TGTGCCATCAGTGAGTCGGGACACGGAATCAGAAACACCTTC. Translation gives CAISESGHGIRNTF.

The chain has TRBV27 and TRBJ1-6, with D possibly TRBD1 on 5 matching bases. V lost 2 bases to trimming and J lost 8 bases, with 13 bases between them. The CDR3 contains 15 residues. The germline gives CDR1 MNHEY, CDR2 SMNVEV (reference sequence). CDR3 coding DNA: TGTGCCAGCAGTTTAGGGCTCACGGGGGATTCACCCCTCCACTTT. It yields the protein CASSLGLTGDSPLHF.

The chain recombines TRBV5-1 with TRBJ2-7; TRBD2 might be the D (7 bases). Trimming removed 4 bases at V and 2 bases at J, with 16 bases between. This CDR3 has 15 residues. Germline V gives CDR1 SGHRS, CDR2 YFSETQ. CDR3 residues: CASSPLGGTTYEQYF. The CDR3 DNA follows: TGCGCCAGCAGCCCACTGGGGGGGACAACCTACGAGCAGTACTTC.

This clone was picked up a small number of times. The chain combines TRBV27 with TRBJ1-2, with 7 bases identical to TRBD1. The CDR3 has 15 amino acids. From germline, CDR1 is MNHEY and CDR2 SMNVEV (reference sequence). J gave up 3 bases and V 6 bases, and 10 bases lay outside the gene matches. This chain's CDR3 is CASRPGGTDDYGYTF. For the CDR3, the DNA is TGTGCCAGCAGACCGGGAGGGACAGATGACTATGGCTACACCTTC.

The rearrangement joins TRBV18 to TRBJ1-1; 9 bases map to TRBD1. The ends lost 3 bases at V and 5 bases at J; junction bases unmatched: 10. There are 16 residues in the CDR3. Germline CDR1 reads KGHSH; CDR2 reads LQKENI. The CDR3 sequence: CASSPQDGQGWTEAFF. The CDR3, as DNA: TGTGCCAGCTCACCGCAAGATGGACAGGGGTGGACTGAAGCTTTCTTT.

V and J are TRBV12-5 and TRBJ1-1, with TRBD1 matching 8 bases. Germline V gene lookup returns CDR1 LGHNT and CDR2 FRNRAP. The J segment lost 3 bases and the V segment lost 6 bases, leaving 6 bases of the junction unmatched. The CDR3 spans 14 residues. CDR3 DNA: TGTGCTAGTGGGCTAACAGGGGGTGACACTGAAGCTTTCTTT. Residues: CASGLTGGDTEAFF. Drawing the rest from reference TRBV12-5 and TRBJ1-1, the complete variable domain is DARVTQTPRHKVTEMGQEVTMRCQPILGHNTVFWYRQTMMQGLELLAYFRNRAPLDDSGMPKDRFSAEMPDATLATLKIQPSEPRDSAVYFCASGLTGGDTEAFFGQGTRLTVV.

The V call is TRBV19, the J call TRBJ1-1; D perhaps matches TRBD1 (5 bases). Trimming removed 3 bases at V and 2 bases at J, with 10 bases between. This CDR3 region has 14 residues. Germline V gene lookup returns CDR1 LNHDA and CDR2 SQIVND (reference sequence). In nucleotides, the CDR3 is TGTGCCAGTAGTATTGAAAGGGGAAACACTGAAGCTTTCTTT. Translation gives CASSIERGNTEAFF. Based on the CDR3 plus reference TRBV19 and TRBJ1-1, the full variable domain is DGGITQSPKYLFRKEGQNVTLSCEQNLNHDAMYWYRQDPGQGLRLIYYSQIVNDFQKGDIAEGYSVSREKKESFPLTVTSAQKNPTAFYLCASSIERGNTEAFFGQGTRLTVV.

The gene calls are TRBV7-8 and TRBJ2-5; 9 bases map to TRBD2. V lost 5 bases to trimming and J lost 4 bases; unmatched junction nucleotides: 11. The germline V gene has CDR1 SGHVS and CDR2 FQNEAQ. The CDR3 is 16 residues long. The CDR3, as DNA: TGTGCCAGCAGCCCCTCCCGGATAGCGGGGGCAGAGACCCAGTACTTC. This gives the protein CASSPSRIAGAETQYF.

This clone was seen a single time. The J gene is TRBJ1-6, the V gene TRBV5-6, with a possible D match to TRBD1 (5 bases). Trimming pared 3 bases from V and 5 bases from J, leaving 9 bases between. Germline CDR1 reads SGHDT; CDR2 reads YYEEEE. CDR3 length: 14 residues. The CDR3 spells CASSSGLNNSPLHF. CDR3 bases: TGTGCCAGCAGCTCGGGACTTAATAATTCACCCCTCCACTTT.